The source of this T cell receptor (beta chain) is a study of T cell repertoires in ileal Crohn's disease. Study results and limitations: Sorted CD8 T cells held more high-frequency clones than CD4.

The V gene lost 1 base and the J gene lost 7 bases, with 8 bases spanning the gap. The CDR3 is 12 amino acids. CDR1 is SGHRS, CDR2 YFSETQ, per germline. Patients were adults with ileal or ileocolonic Crohn's disease needing resection. Sequencing was performed with immunoSEQ multiplex PCR; in TCRdb, only in-frame clones are kept and a portion is missing. Of 2,600 or so clones detected, 75% to 85% appear once; the ten largest clones hold approximately 15%. As to this clone: Its antigen is unidentified.

The sample taken for sequencing was ileal tissue. The receptor was derived from an adult with Crohn's disease. This chain connects TRBV5-1 to TRBJ1-1; D uncertain. CDR3 residues: CASSLFGVEAFF. In DNA, the CDR3 is TGCGCCAGCAGCTTGTTCGGGGTTGAAGCTTTCTTT. The variable domain in full, with the rest retrieved from reference TRBV5-1 and TRBJ1-1, is KAGVTQTPRYLIKTRGQQVTLSCSPISGHRSVSWYQQTPGQGLQFLFEYFSETQRNKGNFPGRFSGRQFSNSRSEMNVSTLELGDSALYLCASSLFGVEAFFGQGTRLTVV.